One TCR beta chain is described in this entry. Germline-derived CDR1 and CDR2 are SQVTM and ANQGSEA. The CDR3 has 14 amino acids. V was clipped by 4 bases and J by 0 bases, with 10 bases between them. The data stem from a study of blood T cell repertoires in COVID-19. Study details: The study drew acute and convalescent COVID-19 samples from the United States, Italy and Spain. In each case, the material was cDNA or gDNA derived from T cells, B-cell-depleted T cells, or PBMCs.

Authors' processing steps: Amplification with reference gene primers provided the estimates of nucleated cell counts. Some clones are missing from TCRdb's copy, which holds only in-frame ones; the method was immunoSEQ multiplex PCR. The V and J calls and clone size come from that table; D and trimming were worked out from the DNA. The profile shows around 25,000 clones, nearly 90% of them singletons. The sequence was collected from a man between 65 and 85 years old with acute or convalescent COVID-19. Sequencing was performed on peripheral blood. The gene calls are TRBV29-1 and TRBJ2-1; tentatively, D is TRBD1 (6 bases). The CDR3 sequence is CSVVTGISYNEQFF. The CDR3 bases are TGCAGCGTTGTTACAGGGATCTCCTACAATGAGCAGTTCTTC.